The rows below give T cell receptor beta chains drawn from one sample of a study of T-cell reconstitution after alpha-beta-depleted transplantation in children. TCRdb redid the calling of the PCR reads with MiXCR, one entry per CDR3 protein. The sample records 450,000 to 600,000 distinct CDR3 sequences, around 20% being singletons. Specimen: PBMCs from the stem cell graft donor, collected from the stem cell graft. The receptor set was obtained from a human donor who donated a stem cell graft to a child with acute lymphoblastic leukemia. Each CDR3 is given with its conserved first and last residue. D genes are given only for firm matches. Where a row states a size, it is once, few, many or the class of an expanded clone; other rows omit it.

clone size: once; V gene: TRBV29-1; D gene: .; J gene: TRBJ2-1; CDR3 DNA: TGCAGCGTTGACGCAGGGGTTAAACCTTACAATGAGCAGTTCTTC; CDR3 protein: CSVDAGVKPYNEQFF
clone size: .; V gene: TRBV27; D gene: .; J gene: TRBJ1-1; CDR3 DNA: TGTGCCAGCAGTTTAGGGGCTAGGGCTTTCTTT; CDR3 protein: CASSLGARAFF
clone size: .; V gene: TRBV20-1; D gene: TRBD1; J gene: TRBJ2-1; CDR3 DNA: TGCAGTGCCCCCACAGGGGCCACCTACAATGAGCAGTTCTTC; CDR3 protein: CSAPTGATYNEQFF
clone size: few; V gene: TRBV7-8; D gene: TRBD1; J gene: TRBJ1-3; CDR3 DNA: TGTGCCAGCAGCTTCGCCGGTGGGACAGTCAAGGACACCATATATTTT; CDR3 protein: CASSFAGGTVKDTIYF
clone size: few; V gene: TRBV7-9; D gene: .; J gene: TRBJ1-2; CDR3 DNA: TGTGCCAGCAGCTTAGAAAGGACTCAATGGTATGGCTACACCTTC; CDR3 protein: CASSLERTQWYGYTF
clone size: .; V gene: TRBV24-1; D gene: .; J gene: TRBJ2-7; CDR3 DNA: TGTGCCACCAGTGGGGGCAACGAGCAGTACTTC; CDR3 protein: CATSGGNEQYF
clone size: few; V gene: TRBV11-2; D gene: TRBD2; J gene: TRBJ2-7; CDR3 DNA: TGTGCCAGCAGCCCGGGACTAGCGGGGATTAACTACGAGCAGTACTTC; CDR3 protein: CASSPGLAGINYEQYF
clone size: .; V gene: TRBV7-9; D gene: TRBD1; J gene: TRBJ2-5; CDR3 DNA: TGTGCCAGCAGCTTAGCGACAGGGGGCTTGAAGACCCAGTACTTC; CDR3 protein: CASSLATGGLKTQYF
clone size: .; V gene: TRBV20-1; D gene: .; J gene: TRBJ2-7; CDR3 DNA: TGCAGTGCCGTCTTCCCGGGGACCGAGCAGTACTTC; CDR3 protein: CSAVFPGTEQYF
clone size: .; V gene: TRBV30; D gene: TRBD1; J gene: TRBJ1-1; CDR3 DNA: TGTGCCTGGACCGTCAGCCAGGGGGCGTCCGGAGCTTTCTTT; CDR3 protein: CAWTVSQGASGAFF
clone size: few; V gene: TRBV12-3/TRBV12-4; D gene: .; J gene: TRBJ1-2; CDR3 DNA: TGTGCCAGCAGCGGGACGGTGGTGGGCTATGGCTACACCTTC; CDR3 protein: CASSGTVVGYGYTF
clone size: few; V gene: TRBV30; D gene: .; J gene: TRBJ2-1; CDR3 DNA: TGTGCCCGAGGCAGTACTGAGCAGTTCTTC; CDR3 protein: CARGSTEQFF
clone size: .; V gene: TRBV5-1; D gene: TRBD1; J gene: TRBJ2-1; CDR3 DNA: TGCGCCAGCAGCGTAGACAGGGGAGTCCCCAATGAGCAGTTCTTC; CDR3 protein: CASSVDRGVPNEQFF
clone size: .; V gene: TRBV9; D gene: TRBD2; J gene: TRBJ2-7; CDR3 DNA: TGTGCCAGCAGTGGGGGACTAGCGGGAGTCGAGCAGTACTTC; CDR3 protein: CASSGGLAGVEQYF
clone size: few; V gene: TRBV14; D gene: .; J gene: TRBJ2-1; CDR3 DNA: TGTGCCAGCAGCCAGAGGTCCAATGAGCAGTTCTTC; CDR3 protein: CASSQRSNEQFF
clone size: few; V gene: TRBV12-3/TRBV12-4; D gene: .; J gene: TRBJ2-2; CDR3 DNA: TGTGCCAGCGGACTACACTTAACCGGGGAGCTGTTTTTT; CDR3 protein: CASGLHLTGELFF
clone size: .; V gene: TRBV20-1; D gene: TRBD1; J gene: TRBJ2-7; CDR3 DNA: TGCAGTGCCGGACTACCGGGACAGGGAGACGAGCAGTACTTC; CDR3 protein: CSAGLPGQGDEQYF
clone size: .; V gene: TRBV2; D gene: TRBD1; J gene: TRBJ1-5; CDR3 DNA: TGTGCCAGCAGTGAAGACAGGGGTATTAATCAGCCCCAGCATTTT; CDR3 protein: CASSEDRGINQPQHF
clone size: few; V gene: TRBV12-3/TRBV12-4; D gene: .; J gene: TRBJ2-3; CDR3 DNA: TGTGCCGGGGACTCCTCCACAGATACGCAGTATTTT; CDR3 protein: CAGDSSTDTQYF
clone size: few; V gene: TRBV20-1; D gene: .; J gene: TRBJ1-5; CDR3 DNA: TGCAGTGCTGGACGACCCAATCAGCCCCAGCATTTT; CDR3 protein: CSAGRPNQPQHF
clone size: .; V gene: TRBV6-1; D gene: .; J gene: TRBJ1-3; CDR3 DNA: TGTGCCAGCACGTCGTGGGGGACACACGATATAACCTCTGGAAACACCATATATTTT; CDR3 protein: CASTSWGTHDITSGNTIYF
clone size: .; V gene: TRBV5-6; D gene: TRBD1; J gene: TRBJ2-2; CDR3 DNA: TGTGCCAGCAGCCCCCTGGACAGGGAGAACGCCGGGGAGCTGTTTTTT; CDR3 protein: CASSPLDRENAGELFF
clone size: few; V gene: TRBV18; D gene: TRBD1; J gene: TRBJ1-3; CDR3 DNA: TGTGCCAGCAGATCGGACAGGTCTGGAAACACCATATATTTT; CDR3 protein: CASRSDRSGNTIYF
clone size: few; V gene: TRBV27; D gene: TRBD1; J gene: TRBJ1-1; CDR3 DNA: TGTGCCAGCTCCAGAGCCCTCGGACAGGGTGAAGCTTTCTTT; CDR3 protein: CASSRALGQGEAFF
clone size: .; V gene: TRBV12-3/TRBV12-4; D gene: TRBD2; J gene: TRBJ2-4; CDR3 DNA: TGTGCCAGCAGTAGGCGGGAGGGCGGAAAAAACATTCAGTACTTC; CDR3 protein: CASSRREGGKNIQYF
clone size: .; V gene: TRBV5-6; D gene: .; J gene: TRBJ2-2; CDR3 DNA: TGTGCCAGCAGCTTGGGGTTCAAGAGGGTTGTGGGCCAAGTCACCGGGGAGCTGTTTTTT; CDR3 protein: CASSLGFKRVVGQVTGELFF
clone size: .; V gene: TRBV27; D gene: TRBD1; J gene: TRBJ1-5; CDR3 DNA: TGTGCCAGCAGTCCGACAGACAGGGGATATAGCAATCAGCCCCAGCATTTT; CDR3 protein: CASSPTDRGYSNQPQHF
clone size: few; V gene: TRBV12-3/TRBV12-4; D gene: TRBD1; J gene: TRBJ2-5; CDR3 DNA: TGTGCCAGCAATACAGGGGGCGGTCGAGAGACCCAGTACTTC; CDR3 protein: CASNTGGGRETQYF
clone size: .; V gene: TRBV7-2; D gene: TRBD2; J gene: TRBJ2-1; CDR3 DNA: TGTGCCAGCAGCACTGGACTAGCGGGCCTTAGGGAGCAGTTCTTC; CDR3 protein: CASSTGLAGLREQFF
clone size: .; V gene: TRBV18; D gene: TRBD2; J gene: TRBJ2-1; CDR3 DNA: TGTGCCAGCTCACCAGAGGCGGGAGTTCCGTTTGGGGAGCAGTTCTTC; CDR3 protein: CASSPEAGVPFGEQFF
clone size: .; V gene: TRBV11-2; D gene: TRBD1; J gene: TRBJ2-5; CDR3 DNA: TGTGCCGGCAGCCACCACAGGGGGCGAAAGACCCAGTACTTC; CDR3 protein: CAGSHHRGRKTQYF
clone size: .; V gene: TRBV7-3; D gene: TRBD2; J gene: TRBJ2-5; CDR3 DNA: TGTGCCAGCAGCTTTTCCAGCGGGAGTAGAGAGACCCAGTACTTC; CDR3 protein: CASSFSSGSRETQYF
clone size: few; V gene: TRBV4-1; D gene: .; J gene: TRBJ2-1; CDR3 DNA: TGCGCCAGCAGCCAACGACTTGAAGCCTACAATGAGCAGTTCTTC; CDR3 protein: CASSQRLEAYNEQFF
clone size: many; V gene: TRBV7-8; D gene: .; J gene: TRBJ2-7; CDR3 DNA: TGTGCCAGCAGCTTCCAGGGGTTCAACGAGCAGTACTTC; CDR3 protein: CASSFQGFNEQYF
clone size: .; V gene: TRBV6-1; D gene: .; J gene: TRBJ1-2; CDR3 DNA: TGTGCCAGCAGTGAAGCGCAGACGGGCTTCTATGGCTACACCTTT; CDR3 protein: CASSEAQTGFYGYTF
clone size: few; V gene: TRBV4-1; D gene: TRBD2; J gene: TRBJ2-3; CDR3 DNA: TGCGCCAGCAGCCAGGGACTAGCGGGGCGAAGCACAGATACGCAGTATTTT; CDR3 protein: CASSQGLAGRSTDTQYF
clone size: few; V gene: TRBV2; D gene: .; J gene: TRBJ1-4; CDR3 DNA: TGTGCCAGCAGTGAATATGGCACAACTAATGAAAAACTGTTTTTT; CDR3 protein: CASSEYGTTNEKLFF
clone size: few; V gene: TRBV19; D gene: .; J gene: TRBJ2-3; CDR3 DNA: TGTGCCAGCCGGACGGCCGATACGCAGTATTTT; CDR3 protein: CASRTADTQYF
clone size: .; V gene: TRBV10-3; D gene: .; J gene: TRBJ1-1; CDR3 DNA: TGTGCCATGGCAAGCGGGACTCACTACACTGAAGCTTTCTTT; CDR3 protein: CAMASGTHYTEAFF
clone size: few; V gene: TRBV7-3; D gene: .; J gene: TRBJ2-1; CDR3 DNA: TGTGCCAGCAGCCCCTCGGGTGATTGGAATGAGCAGTTCTTC; CDR3 protein: CASSPSGDWNEQFF
clone size: .; V gene: TRBV14; D gene: TRBD2; J gene: TRBJ2-5; CDR3 DNA: TGTGCCAGCAGCCCGATTCTGCGGGAGGGCCTAGAGACCCAGTACTTC; CDR3 protein: CASSPILREGLETQYF
clone size: .; V gene: TRBV4-1; D gene: .; J gene: TRBJ2-7; CDR3 DNA: TGCGCCAGCAGCCAAGGTAGCAGGGGCTCCTACGAGCAGTACTTC; CDR3 protein: CASSQGSRGSYEQYF
clone size: few; V gene: TRBV11-3; D gene: .; J gene: TRBJ2-1; CDR3 DNA: TGTGCCAGCAGCTGGCGTGCCAGGGCCGGAAATGAGCAGTTCTTC; CDR3 protein: CASSWRARAGNEQFF
clone size: .; V gene: TRBV12-3/TRBV12-4; D gene: .; J gene: TRBJ1-2; CDR3 DNA: TGTGCCAGCAGTTTAGGGGAGGTGTTCACTACGGGCTACACCTTC; CDR3 protein: CASSLGEVFTTGYTF
clone size: .; V gene: TRBV29-1; D gene: .; J gene: TRBJ2-1; CDR3 DNA: TGCAGCGTGGGGACTTTTAATGAGCAGTTCTTC; CDR3 protein: CSVGTFNEQFF
clone size: .; V gene: TRBV6-5; D gene: .; J gene: TRBJ2-6; CDR3 DNA: TGTGCCAGCAGTTACTCTGAGGGATCCGGGGCCAACGTCCTGACTTTC; CDR3 protein: CASSYSEGSGANVLTF
clone size: many; V gene: TRBV5-1; D gene: .; J gene: TRBJ2-7; CDR3 DNA: TGCGCCAGCAGCTTGGTCGGGAGTGAGCAGTACTTC; CDR3 protein: CASSLVGSEQYF
clone size: .; V gene: TRBV5-1; D gene: .; J gene: TRBJ2-1; CDR3 DNA: TGCGCCAGCAGCTTGGAGGGTCAAATGAATGAGCAGTTCTTC; CDR3 protein: CASSLEGQMNEQFF
clone size: few; V gene: TRBV7-9; D gene: .; J gene: TRBJ2-3; CDR3 DNA: TGTGCCAGCAGCTTAGAGACGACGCAGTATTTT; CDR3 protein: CASSLETTQYF
clone size: many; V gene: TRBV20-1; D gene: TRBD2; J gene: TRBJ2-3; CDR3 DNA: TGCAGTGCTAGAGATGGTAGCGGGACGTTCGAGCCTCCCGCAGATACGCAGTATTTT; CDR3 protein: CSARDGSGTFEPPADTQYF
clone size: few; V gene: TRBV5-1; D gene: .; J gene: TRBJ2-7; CDR3 DNA: TGCGCCAGCAGCCGAGGACAAGTAAACTCCTACGAGCAGTACTTC; CDR3 protein: CASSRGQVNSYEQYF
clone size: .; V gene: TRBV4-1; D gene: .; J gene: TRBJ2-1; CDR3 DNA: TGCGCCAGCAGCCAAGATAGGGCCTACAATGAGCAGTTCTTC; CDR3 protein: CASSQDRAYNEQFF
clone size: .; V gene: TRBV13; D gene: TRBD2; J gene: TRBJ2-7; CDR3 DNA: TGTGCCAGCAGCTCACCTCGGACTAGCGGCTCCTACGAGCAGTACTTC; CDR3 protein: CASSSPRTSGSYEQYF
clone size: .; V gene: TRBV7-8; D gene: .; J gene: TRBJ2-1; CDR3 DNA: TGTGCCAGCAGCACGATGAGGGGACCGGGGTACAATGAGCAGTTCTTC; CDR3 protein: CASSTMRGPGYNEQFF
clone size: few; V gene: TRBV12-3/TRBV12-4; D gene: .; J gene: TRBJ2-5; CDR3 DNA: TGTGCCAGCAGTCCAGAGTCTTTCCAAGAGACCCAGTACTTC; CDR3 protein: CASSPESFQETQYF
clone size: few; V gene: TRBV6-1; D gene: TRBD1; J gene: TRBJ2-7; CDR3 DNA: TGTGCCACCCCGGGACAGGGCCACGAGCAGTACTTC; CDR3 protein: CATPGQGHEQYF